A selection of T cell receptor beta chains follows, all from one sample in a study of blood T cell repertoires in COVID-19. TCRdb's table, derived via immunoSEQ multiplex PCR, lists solely in-frame clones and lacks some. Of 250,000 or so clones listed, more than 75% are singletons. Specimen: peripheral blood. These receptor sequences come from a man aged 40-55 years with active or convalescent COVID-19. Each CDR3 is given with its conserved first and last residue. A D gene is named only where the DNA matches it firmly. Size is stated for part of the rows, as once, few or many counts, or as a class when the clone is expanded.

D,J,V,size,CDR3,DNA
TRBD1,TRBJ1-2,TRBV18,-,CASSPLRPGTGFGDGYTF,TGTGCCAGCTCACCATTGCGTCCCGGGACAGGCTTCGGAGATGGCTACACCTTC
TRBD1,TRBJ1-5,TRBV9,many,CASSIGTGDLRPQHF,TGTGCCAGCAGCATAGGGACAGGGGATCTCCGGCCCCAGCATTTT
-,TRBJ2-1,TRBV27,-,CASSTSREQFF,TGTGCCAGCAGTACTAGCCGTGAGCAGTTCTTC
TRBD1,TRBJ2-6,TRBV6-5,-,CASRDQGAGANVLTF,TGTGCCAGCAGGGACCAGGGGGCTGGGGCCAACGTCCTGACTTTC
-,TRBJ2-1,TRBV5-4,-,CASSLGGSYNEQFF,TGTGCCAGCAGCCTCGGGGGATCCTACAATGAGCAGTTCTTC
TRBD1,TRBJ2-2,TRBV27,-,CASRTGMTGELFF,TGTGCCAGCCGGACAGGGATGACCGGGGAGCTGTTTTTT
-,TRBJ2-2,TRBV12-3/TRBV12-4,-,CASTYSGTGELFF,TGTGCCAGCACCTACAGCGGGACCGGGGAGCTGTTTTTT
TRBD2,TRBJ2-3,TRBV5-1,-,CASSRSGSSGFTPDTQYF,TGCGCCAGCAGTCGTAGCGGGAGCTCGGGATTCACACCAGATACGCAGTATTTT
TRBD1,TRBJ2-3,TRBV6-2/TRBV6-3,-,CASSFFFDRGRGTDTQYF,TGTGCCAGCAGCTTCTTTTTTGACAGGGGGCGAGGCACAGATACGCAGTATTTT
-,TRBJ2-2,TRBV3-1/TRBV3-2,-,CASSQDYSANTGELFF,TGTGCCAGCAGCCAAGATTATAGCGCAAACACCGGGGAGCTGTTTTTT
-,TRBJ2-1,TRBV27,-,CASSPYYTSYNEQFF,TGTGCCAGCAGTCCTTACTACACCTCCTACAATGAGCAGTTCTTC
-,TRBJ1-1,TRBV6-4,-,CASSRTGGNTEAFF,TGTGCCAGCAGTAGGACGGGAGGGAACACTGAAGCTTTCTTT
-,TRBJ1-5,TRBV6-5,-,CASRAGWRNQPQHF,TGTGCCAGCAGAGCAGGGTGGCGCAATCAGCCCCAGCATTTT
-,TRBJ1-2,TRBV30,-,CAWCSGGYGYTF,TGTGCCTGGTGCTCGGGAGGTTATGGCTACACCTTC
-,TRBJ2-7,TRBV10-3,-,CAISDLGDSYEQYF,TGTGCCATCAGTGATTTAGGGGATTCCTACGAGCAGTACTTC
TRBD2,TRBJ2-5,TRBV6-6,-,CASRSRIAGGTQYF,TGTGCCAGCAGATCCAGGATAGCGGGCGGGACCCAGTACTTC
TRBD2,TRBJ2-1,TRBV2,-,CASSRTSGSARKQFF,TGTGCCAGCAGTAGGACTAGCGGGAGTGCGAGGAAGCAGTTCTTC
TRBD2,TRBJ2-5,TRBV6-5,-,CASSLPTSGQETQYF,TGTGCCAGCAGTCTCCCAACTAGCGGCCAAGAGACCCAGTACTTC
TRBD1,TRBJ2-1,TRBV28,-,CASSSTGTGPNEQFF,TGTGCCAGCAGTTCCACCGGGACAGGGCCCAATGAGCAGTTCTTC
-,TRBJ2-3,TRBV19,-,CASSGPGIRDTQYF,TGTGCCAGTAGTGGGCCTGGAATACGGGATACGCAGTATTTT
-,TRBJ2-5,TRBV10-3,-,CATAGLGETQYF,TGTGCCACCGCAGGGTTAGGGGAGACCCAGTACTTC
TRBD2,TRBJ2-1,TRBV2,-,CASSGGLAGVSLNNEQFF,TGTGCCAGCAGCGGGGGACTAGCGGGAGTGTCTCTAAACAATGAGCAGTTCTTC
TRBD1,TRBJ1-3,TRBV15,-,CATSVRRGPGNTIYF,TGTGCCACCAGCGTACGCAGGGGGCCTGGAAACACCATATATTTT
-,TRBJ1-2,TRBV30,-,CAWSTGPYGYTF,TGTGCCTGGTCTACAGGTCCTTATGGCTACACCTTC
TRBD1,TRBJ1-4,TRBV7-2,-,CASSSGGDEKLFF,TGTGCCAGCAGCTCAGGGGGCGATGAAAAACTGTTTTTT
TRBD2,TRBJ2-3,TRBV27,-,CASSPGTSGSTDTQYF,TGTGCCAGCAGTCCCGGGACTAGCGGTAGCACAGATACGCAGTATTTT
TRBD1,TRBJ2-3,TRBV12-5,-,CASGLLLPGTALTDTQYF,TGTGCTAGTGGTTTGCTCCTACCCGGGACAGCACTCACAGATACGCAGTATTTT
-,TRBJ1-3,TRBV5-1,-,CASSLAGSGNTIYF,TGCGCCAGCAGCTTGGCAGGCTCTGGAAACACCATATATTTT
-,TRBJ2-2,TRBV18,-,CASSPLQGSSLFGELFF,TGTGCCAGCTCACCGCTTCAGGGTAGCTCTTTGTTCGGGGAGCTGTTTTTT
-,TRBJ1-2,TRBV28,-,CASSFGRGNGYTF,TGTGCCAGCAGTTTCGGAAGGGGGAATGGCTACACCTTC
TRBD2,TRBJ2-3,TRBV5-1,-,CASSLGERGLTDTQYF,TGCGCCAGCAGCTTGGGCGAGCGGGGTCTCACAGATACGCAGTATTTT